This T cell receptor beta chain was recorded in a study of T cell clones after liver transplantation. Study background: TCRbeta sequencing after a pre-transplant mixed lymphocyte reaction identified graft-donor-reactive clones, later tracked in post-transplant blood. Without induction therapy, subjects received standard immunosuppression until 12-24 months post-transplant. Study results and limitations: A larger donor-reactive than third-party decline suggested partial antigen-specific deletion.

The data were produced by immunoSEQ multiplex PCR, yet TCRdb's version contains in-frame clones alone and is incomplete. The table includes tens of thousands of clones, roughly 92% detected once. CDR1 is MNHEY and CDR2 is SMNVEV in the germline V gene (reference sequence). The CDR3 totals 14 residues. Trimming shortened V by 5 bases and J by 0 bases, and 8 bases separated the two germline ends. This clone came up a few times. Antigen unknown. The chain is built from TRBV27 and TRBJ2-1, with a possible D match to TRBD1 (6 bases). This clonotype originated in a human patient who received a liver transplant. Some T cells may arise from the graft donor. Source: CD8+ T cells from blood, taken nearly 26 months after liver transplant. The DNA of the CDR3 is TGTGCCAGCAGTACAGGGAGCTCCTACAATGAGCAGTTCTTC. Amino acid sequence: CASSTGSSYNEQFF.